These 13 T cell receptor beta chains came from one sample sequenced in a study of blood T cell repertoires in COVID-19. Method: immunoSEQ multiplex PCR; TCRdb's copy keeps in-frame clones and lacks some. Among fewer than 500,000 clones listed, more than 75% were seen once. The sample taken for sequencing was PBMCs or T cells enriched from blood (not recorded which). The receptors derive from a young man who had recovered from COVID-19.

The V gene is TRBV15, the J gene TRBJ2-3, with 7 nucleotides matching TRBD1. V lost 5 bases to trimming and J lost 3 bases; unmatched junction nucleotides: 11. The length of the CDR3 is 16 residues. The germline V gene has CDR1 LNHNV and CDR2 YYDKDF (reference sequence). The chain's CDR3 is CATSVRQGRETDTQYF. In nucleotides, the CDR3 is TGTGCCACCAGCGTGCGACAGGGTCGGGAAACAGATACGCAGTATTTT.

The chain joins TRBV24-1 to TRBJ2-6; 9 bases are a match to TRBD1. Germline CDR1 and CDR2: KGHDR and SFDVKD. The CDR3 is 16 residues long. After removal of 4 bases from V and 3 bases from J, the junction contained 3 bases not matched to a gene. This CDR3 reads CATSDTGGIGANVLTF. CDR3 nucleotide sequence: TGTGCCACCAGTGACACAGGGGGCATTGGGGCCAACGTCCTGACTTTC.

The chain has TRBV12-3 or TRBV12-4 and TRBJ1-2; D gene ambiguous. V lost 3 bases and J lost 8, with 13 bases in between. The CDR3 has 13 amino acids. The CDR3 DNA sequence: TGTGCCAGCAGTTTGAGGGCCCTCCGAGGCTACACCTTC. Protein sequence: CASSLRALRGYTF.

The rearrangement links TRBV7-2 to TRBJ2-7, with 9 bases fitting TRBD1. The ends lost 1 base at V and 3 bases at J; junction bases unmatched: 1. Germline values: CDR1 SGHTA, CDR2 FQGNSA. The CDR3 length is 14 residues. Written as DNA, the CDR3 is TGTGCCAGCAGCTTAGTGGGACAGGGCTACGAGCAGTACTTC. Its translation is CASSLVGQGYEQYF.

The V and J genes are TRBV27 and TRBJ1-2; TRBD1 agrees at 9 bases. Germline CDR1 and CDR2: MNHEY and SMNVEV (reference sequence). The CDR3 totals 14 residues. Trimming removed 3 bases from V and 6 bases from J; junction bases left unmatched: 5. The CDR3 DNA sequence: TGTGCCAGCAGTTTGGGACAGGGCTTTAATGGCTACACCTTC. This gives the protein CASSLGQGFNGYTF.

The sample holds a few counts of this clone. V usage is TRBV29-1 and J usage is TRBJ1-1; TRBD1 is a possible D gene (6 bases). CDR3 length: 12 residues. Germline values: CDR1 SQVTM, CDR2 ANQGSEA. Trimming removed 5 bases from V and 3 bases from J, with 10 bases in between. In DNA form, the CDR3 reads TGCAGCGTTCAACAGGGACACACTGAAGCTTTCTTT. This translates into CSVQQGHTEAFF.

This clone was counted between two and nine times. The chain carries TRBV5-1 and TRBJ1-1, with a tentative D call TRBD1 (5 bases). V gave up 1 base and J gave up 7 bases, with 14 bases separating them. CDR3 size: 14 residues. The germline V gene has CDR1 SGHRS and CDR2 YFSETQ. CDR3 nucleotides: TGCGCCAGCAGCTTGAGGAGGGACTGGGGTGAAGCTTTCTTT. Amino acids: CASSLRRDWGEAFF.

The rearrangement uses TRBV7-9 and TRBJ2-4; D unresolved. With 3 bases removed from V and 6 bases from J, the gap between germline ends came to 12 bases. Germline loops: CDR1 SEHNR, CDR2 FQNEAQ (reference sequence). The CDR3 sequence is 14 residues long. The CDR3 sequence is CASSFPVPTNIQYF. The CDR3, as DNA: TGTGCCAGCAGCTTCCCCGTGCCTACAAACATTCAGTACTTC. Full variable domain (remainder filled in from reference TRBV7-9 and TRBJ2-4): DTGVSQNPRHKITKRGQNVTFRCDPISEHNRLYWYRQTLGQGPEFLTYFQNEAQLEKSRLLSDRFSAERPKGSFSTLEIQRTEQGDSAMYLCASSFPVPTNIQYFGAGTRLSVL.

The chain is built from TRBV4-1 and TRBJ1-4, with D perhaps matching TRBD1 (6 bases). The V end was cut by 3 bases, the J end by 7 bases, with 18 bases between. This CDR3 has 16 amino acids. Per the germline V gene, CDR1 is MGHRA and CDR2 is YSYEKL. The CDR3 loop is CASSQSQTGSFEKLFF. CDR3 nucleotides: TGCGCCAGCAGCCAGAGTCAGACAGGAAGCTTTGAAAAACTGTTTTTT.

CDR3 region: CASSREEYGNEQFF. The CDR3 bases are TGTGCCAGCAGTCGGGAGGAGTACGGCAATGAGCAGTTCTTC. This rearrangement joins TRBV27 to TRBJ2-1, with 7 nucleotides matching TRBD2. The J segment lost 6 bases and the V segment lost 5 bases, leaving 7 bases of the junction unmatched. Germline CDR1 is MNHEY and CDR2 is SMNVEV (reference sequence). CDR3 length: 14 residues.

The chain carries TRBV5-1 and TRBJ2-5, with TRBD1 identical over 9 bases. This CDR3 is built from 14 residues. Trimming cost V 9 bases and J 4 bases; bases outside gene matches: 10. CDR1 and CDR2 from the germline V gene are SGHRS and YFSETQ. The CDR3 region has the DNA TGCGCCACTTCCGGGACAGGGATGGGAGAGACCCAGTACTTC. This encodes CATSGTGMGETQYF.

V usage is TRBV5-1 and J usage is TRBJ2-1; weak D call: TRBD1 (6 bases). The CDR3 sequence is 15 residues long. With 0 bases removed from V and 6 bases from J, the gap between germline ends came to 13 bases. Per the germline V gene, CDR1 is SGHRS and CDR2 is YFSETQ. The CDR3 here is CASSLARTESNEQFF. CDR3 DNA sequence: TGCGCCAGCAGCTTGGCTCGGACAGAATCCAATGAGCAGTTCTTC.

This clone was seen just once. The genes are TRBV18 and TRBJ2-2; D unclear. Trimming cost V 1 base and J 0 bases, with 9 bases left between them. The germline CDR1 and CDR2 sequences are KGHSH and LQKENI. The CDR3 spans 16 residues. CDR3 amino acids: CASSPLEASNTGELFF. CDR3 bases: TGTGCCAGCTCACCACTTGAGGCGTCGAACACCGGGGAGCTGTTTTTT.